This is a list of T cell receptor beta chains from one sample in a study of a mutant IDH1 vaccine in newly diagnosed glioma. Their antigen targets remain unknown. Libraries were prepared by immunoSEQ multiplex PCR; TCRdb keeps only in-frame clonotypes and omits some of them. The sample holds about 90,000 clones, 85% to 90% seen once. The specimen was PBMCs, collected from a glioma patient whose treatment included an IDH1 peptide vaccine. These receptor sequences come from a woman aged 45-65 years with glioma. Each CDR3 is given with its conserved first and last residue. Each record gives: V gene, clone size, D gene, J gene, CDR3 protein, CDR3 DNA. D genes are given only for firm matches. Size tells how often a clone was seen (once, few, many) or the class of an expanded clone, and some rows leave it out.

v_call: TRBV10-1
clone_size: -
d_call: -
j_call: TRBJ2-7
cdr3_aa: CASSESPGYEQYF
cdr3_nt: TGCGCCAGCAGTGAGTCCCCGGGCTACGAGCAGTACTTC

v_call: TRBV11-2
clone_size: -
d_call: -
j_call: TRBJ2-7
cdr3_aa: CASSSFTLFLSYEQYF
cdr3_nt: TGTGCCAGCAGCTCCTTCACTCTCTTCCTCTCCTACGAGCAGTACTTC

v_call: TRBV11-2
clone_size: -
d_call: -
j_call: TRBJ2-5
cdr3_aa: CASSKDSREETQYF
cdr3_nt: TGTGCCAGCAGCAAGGACAGTCGAGAAGAGACCCAGTACTTC

v_call: TRBV4-1
clone_size: -
d_call: TRBD2
j_call: TRBJ2-1
cdr3_aa: CASSLRLAGGYNEQFF
cdr3_nt: TGCGCCAGCAGCTTGCGACTAGCGGGAGGCTACAATGAGCAGTTCTTC

v_call: TRBV10-3
clone_size: few
d_call: TRBD1
j_call: TRBJ1-5
cdr3_aa: CAISEGQGAGQPQHF
cdr3_nt: TGTGCCATCAGTGAGGGTCAGGGGGCGGGTCAGCCCCAGCATTTT

v_call: TRBV5-8
clone_size: -
d_call: -
j_call: TRBJ1-6
cdr3_aa: CASSLWGGANSPLHF
cdr3_nt: TGTGCCAGCAGCTTATGGGGCGGCGCCAATTCACCCCTCCACTTT

v_call: TRBV28
clone_size: once
d_call: -
j_call: TRBJ2-1
cdr3_aa: CASSLRPNGDNEQFF
cdr3_nt: TGTGCCAGCAGTTTACGACCAAACGGGGACAATGAGCAGTTCTTC

v_call: TRBV5-5
clone_size: -
d_call: TRBD1
j_call: TRBJ2-3
cdr3_aa: CASSLDRGVGTDTQYF
cdr3_nt: TGTGCCAGCAGCTTGGACAGGGGTGTGGGCACAGATACGCAGTATTTT

v_call: TRBV10-3
clone_size: few
d_call: TRBD1
j_call: TRBJ1-1
cdr3_aa: CAISTGEMNTEAFF
cdr3_nt: TGTGCCATCAGTACAGGGGAGATGAACACTGAAGCTTTCTTT

v_call: TRBV2
clone_size: -
d_call: -
j_call: TRBJ2-1
cdr3_aa: CASSYRNEQFF
cdr3_nt: TGTGCCAGCAGTTACCGCAATGAGCAGTTCTTC

v_call: TRBV11-2
clone_size: -
d_call: TRBD2
j_call: TRBJ2-7
cdr3_aa: CASSLVGIAGLSREQYF
cdr3_nt: TGTGCCAGCAGCTTAGTCGGGATAGCGGGCCTCTCCAGGGAGCAGTACTTC

v_call: TRBV7-3
clone_size: -
d_call: -
j_call: TRBJ2-1
cdr3_aa: CASSLVGLANNEQFF
cdr3_nt: TGTGCCAGCAGCTTGGTTGGGCTAGCGAACAATGAGCAGTTCTTC

v_call: TRBV11-2
clone_size: -
d_call: -
j_call: TRBJ1-5
cdr3_aa: CASSLATGNQPQHF
cdr3_nt: TGTGCCAGCAGCTTAGCCACAGGGAATCAGCCCCAGCATTTT

v_call: TRBV4-1
clone_size: -
d_call: -
j_call: TRBJ1-4
cdr3_aa: CASSRETGRAEKLFF
cdr3_nt: TGCGCCAGCAGCCGAGAGACAGGTAGGGCTGAAAAACTGTTTTTT

v_call: TRBV6-5
clone_size: -
d_call: -
j_call: TRBJ2-7
cdr3_aa: CASSYSLGPAYEQYF
cdr3_nt: TGTGCCAGCAGTTACTCTTTAGGACCCGCCTACGAGCAGTACTTC

v_call: TRBV18
clone_size: -
d_call: -
j_call: TRBJ2-2
cdr3_aa: CASSPQEITGELFF
cdr3_nt: TGTGCCAGCTCACCACAAGAGATCACCGGGGAGCTGTTTTTT

v_call: TRBV21-1
clone_size: once
d_call: -
j_call: TRBJ1-1
cdr3_aa: CASSKSVARGTEAFF
cdr3_nt: -

v_call: TRBV2
clone_size: -
d_call: -
j_call: TRBJ2-3
cdr3_aa: CASKGGPADTQYF
cdr3_nt: TGTGCCAGCAAGGGGGGGCCCGCAGATACGCAGTATTTT

v_call: TRBV29-1
clone_size: -
d_call: TRBD1
j_call: TRBJ1-2
cdr3_aa: CSVGDSFNYGYTF
cdr3_nt: TGCAGCGTGGGGGACAGCTTTAACTATGGCTACACCTTC

v_call: TRBV19
clone_size: -
d_call: -
j_call: TRBJ1-1
cdr3_aa: CASNRGSNPQDTEAFF
cdr3_nt: TGTGCCAGTAATAGAGGCAGCAACCCCCAGGACACTGAAGCTTTCTTT

v_call: TRBV7-2
clone_size: -
d_call: -
j_call: TRBJ2-2
cdr3_aa: CASSFPGGLTNTGELFF
cdr3_nt: TGTGCCAGCAGCTTCCCCGGGGGACTGACGAACACCGGGGAGCTGTTTTTT

v_call: TRBV5-5
clone_size: -
d_call: -
j_call: TRBJ2-1
cdr3_aa: CASSLKGGRNNEQFF
cdr3_nt: TGTGCCAGCAGCTTAAAGGGGGGTAGGAACAATGAGCAGTTCTTC

v_call: TRBV7-3
clone_size: -
d_call: -
j_call: TRBJ2-1
cdr3_aa: CASSPSVRGAYNEQFF
cdr3_nt: TGTGCCAGCAGTCCGTCGGTCAGGGGGGCCTACAATGAGCAGTTCTTC

v_call: TRBV5-1
clone_size: -
d_call: TRBD1
j_call: TRBJ2-3
cdr3_aa: CASSPGQGGSDTQYF
cdr3_nt: TGCGCCAGCAGCCCGGGACAGGGAGGCTCAGATACGCAGTATTTT

v_call: TRBV15
clone_size: -
d_call: TRBD1
j_call: TRBJ2-5
cdr3_aa: CATSRDRDRGRRETQYF
cdr3_nt: TGTGCCACCAGCAGAGATCGGGACAGGGGGCGGCGAGAGACCCAGTACTTC

v_call: TRBV6-1
clone_size: -
d_call: -
j_call: TRBJ2-2
cdr3_aa: CASSGIFANTGELFF
cdr3_nt: TGTGCCAGCAGTGGTATATTCGCGAACACCGGGGAGCTGTTTTTT

v_call: TRBV7-9
clone_size: -
d_call: -
j_call: TRBJ1-2
cdr3_aa: CASSYLLYRVGGYGYTF
cdr3_nt: TGTGCCAGCAGCTACCTCCTATACAGGGTGGGCGGCTATGGCTACACCTTC

v_call: TRBV23-1
clone_size: -
d_call: -
j_call: TRBJ1-2
cdr3_aa: CASSQSGDYGYTF
cdr3_nt: TGCGCCAGCAGTCAATCCGGGGATTATGGCTACACCTTC

v_call: TRBV4-1
clone_size: -
d_call: -
j_call: TRBJ1-5
cdr3_aa: CASSQEHSSNQPQHF
cdr3_nt: TGCGCCAGCAGCCAAGAACACAGCAGCAATCAGCCCCAGCATTTT

v_call: TRBV27
clone_size: -
d_call: TRBD2
j_call: TRBJ2-7
cdr3_aa: CATRSGRNYEQYF
cdr3_nt: TGTGCCACCCGAAGCGGGAGGAACTACGAGCAGTACTTC

v_call: TRBV20-1
clone_size: -
d_call: TRBD2
j_call: TRBJ2-3
cdr3_aa: CSALAGDTQYF
cdr3_nt: TGCAGTGCTCTAGCGGGAGATACGCAGTATTTT

v_call: TRBV7-8
clone_size: -
d_call: -
j_call: TRBJ2-7
cdr3_aa: CASSPYRVGYEQYF
cdr3_nt: TGTGCCAGCAGCCCATACAGGGTAGGCTACGAGCAGTACTTC

v_call: TRBV11-2
clone_size: -
d_call: TRBD1
j_call: TRBJ2-7
cdr3_aa: CASSLGSTGGPSYEQYF
cdr3_nt: TGTGCCAGCAGCTTGGGGTCGACAGGGGGCCCGAGTTACGAGCAGTACTTC

v_call: TRBV6-1
clone_size: once
d_call: -
j_call: TRBJ1-2
cdr3_aa: CASSEENSPNYGYTF
cdr3_nt: TGTGCCAGCAGTGAAGAGAACAGCCCTAACTATGGCTACACCTTC

v_call: TRBV29-1
clone_size: -
d_call: -
j_call: TRBJ2-3
cdr3_aa: CSTIGQGIDTQYF
cdr3_nt: TGCAGCACTATAGGGCAGGGAATCGATACGCAGTATTTT

v_call: TRBV28
clone_size: -
d_call: -
j_call: TRBJ1-2
cdr3_aa: CASSLGGNYGYTF
cdr3_nt: TGTGCCAGCAGTTTAGGGGGGAACTATGGCTACACCTTC

v_call: TRBV27
clone_size: -
d_call: -
j_call: TRBJ1-2
cdr3_aa: CASRPQGYSYGYTF
cdr3_nt: TGTGCCAGCAGACCTCAGGGGTATTCCTATGGCTACACCTTC

v_call: TRBV2
clone_size: once
d_call: -
j_call: TRBJ2-1
cdr3_aa: CASGFRQHSSSYNEQFF
cdr3_nt: TGTGCCAGCGGTTTTAGGCAGCATTCCAGCTCCTACAATGAGCAGTTCTTC

v_call: TRBV28
clone_size: once
d_call: -
j_call: TRBJ1-1
cdr3_aa: CASSFGQARGEAFF
cdr3_nt: TGTGCCAGCAGTTTCGGGCAGGCGAGGGGTGAAGCTTTCTTT

v_call: TRBV28
clone_size: once
d_call: -
j_call: TRBJ2-7
cdr3_aa: CASRPWTNLTCYEQYF
cdr3_nt: TGTGCCAGCAGACCCTGGACAAACCTGACTTGTTACGAGCAGTACTTC

v_call: TRBV28
clone_size: -
d_call: -
j_call: TRBJ2-7
cdr3_aa: CASSVLGTGSYEQYF
cdr3_nt: TGTGCCAGCAGTGTCCTCGGGACCGGTAGTTACGAGCAGTACTTC

v_call: TRBV7-3
clone_size: -
d_call: -
j_call: TRBJ2-7
cdr3_aa: CASSQTPSYEQYF
cdr3_nt: TGTGCCAGCAGCCAGACACCAAGTTACGAGCAGTACTTC

v_call: TRBV7-9
clone_size: -
d_call: -
j_call: TRBJ1-5
cdr3_aa: CASSRSNQPQHF
cdr3_nt: TGTGCCAGCAGCCGTAGCAATCAGCCCCAGCATTTT

v_call: TRBV27
clone_size: -
d_call: -
j_call: TRBJ1-1
cdr3_aa: CASSLQGRTEAFF
cdr3_nt: TGTGCCAGCAGTTTACAGGGGAGGACTGAAGCTTTCTTT

v_call: TRBV6-5
clone_size: -
d_call: -
j_call: TRBJ2-1
cdr3_aa: CARPTRDTYNEQFF
cdr3_nt: TGTGCCAGACCAACCCGGGATACTTACAATGAGCAGTTCTTC

v_call: TRBV5-1
clone_size: -
d_call: -
j_call: TRBJ1-4
cdr3_aa: CASSLPNEKLFF
cdr3_nt: TGCGCCAGCAGCTTACCTAATGAAAAACTGTTTTTT

v_call: TRBV21-1
clone_size: -
d_call: -
j_call: TRBJ2-1
cdr3_aa: CASSKARRNEQFF
cdr3_nt: TGTGCCAGCAGCAAAGCGCGGCGGAATGAGCAGTTCTTC

v_call: TRBV27
clone_size: -
d_call: TRBD1
j_call: TRBJ2-1
cdr3_aa: CASSLYPTGGANEQFF
cdr3_nt: TGTGCCAGCAGTTTATACCCGACAGGGGGGGCCAATGAGCAGTTCTTC

v_call: TRBV5-1
clone_size: -
d_call: TRBD2
j_call: TRBJ2-7
cdr3_aa: CASSWASGNYEQYF
cdr3_nt: TGCGCCAGCAGCTGGGCCAGCGGGAACTACGAGCAGTACTTC

v_call: TRBV10-3
clone_size: -
d_call: -
j_call: TRBJ1-1
cdr3_aa: CAIGVQGTEAFF
cdr3_nt: TGTGCCATCGGGGTTCAAGGGACTGAAGCTTTCTTT

v_call: TRBV5-4
clone_size: -
d_call: -
j_call: TRBJ2-7
cdr3_aa: CASSLPGYEQYF
cdr3_nt: TGTGCCAGCAGCTTGCCCGGCTACGAGCAGTACTTC

v_call: TRBV7-9
clone_size: once
d_call: -
j_call: TRBJ1-2
cdr3_aa: CASSRQVDYGYTF
cdr3_nt: TGTGCCAGCAGCAGACAGGTAGACTATGGCTACACCTTC

v_call: TRBV10-3
clone_size: -
d_call: -
j_call: TRBJ2-3
cdr3_aa: CAIQGGSTDTQYF
cdr3_nt: TGTGCCATCCAGGGGGGTAGCACAGATACGCAGTATTTT

v_call: TRBV7-9
clone_size: -
d_call: TRBD2
j_call: TRBJ2-1
cdr3_aa: CASSLAGGAHNEQFF
cdr3_nt: TGTGCCAGCAGCTTAGCGGGAGGGGCGCACAATGAGCAGTTCTTC

v_call: TRBV5-1
clone_size: -
d_call: TRBD2
j_call: TRBJ2-4
cdr3_aa: CASSFGTSGLAKNIQYF
cdr3_nt: TGCGCCAGCAGCTTTGGGACTAGCGGGTTAGCCAAAAACATTCAGTACTTC

v_call: TRBV30
clone_size: -
d_call: -
j_call: TRBJ2-7
cdr3_aa: CAWSPRDYEQYF
cdr3_nt: TGTGCCTGGAGTCCCCGGGACTACGAGCAGTACTTC

v_call: TRBV11-2
clone_size: -
d_call: -
j_call: TRBJ2-7
cdr3_aa: CASSRPVTGSSVTYEQYF
cdr3_nt: TGTGCCAGCAGCCGGCCGGTCACAGGGTCCTCGGTCACCTACGAGCAGTACTTC

v_call: TRBV7-9
clone_size: once
d_call: -
j_call: TRBJ2-2
cdr3_aa: CASSPPTGELFF
cdr3_nt: TGTGCCAGTTCCCCGCCGACCGGGGAGCTGTTTTTT

v_call: TRBV28
clone_size: once
d_call: -
j_call: TRBJ1-4
cdr3_aa: CASSMGTTNEKLFF
cdr3_nt: TGTGCCAGCAGTATGGGTACAACTAATGAAAAACTGTTTTTT

v_call: TRBV27
clone_size: -
d_call: TRBD2
j_call: TRBJ2-2
cdr3_aa: CASSLRWTSGRLGGELFF
cdr3_nt: TGTGCCAGCAGTTTAAGGTGGACTAGCGGGAGACTCGGCGGGGAGCTGTTTTTT